Detailed here is one T cell receptor beta chain. Its antigen is unidentified. The CDR3 contains 11 residues. V was clipped by 8 bases and J by 2 bases, with 9 bases between them. Germline CDR1 SQVTM, CDR2 ANQGSEA. Healthy bone marrow donors made up the donor group. Researchers ran the PCR with 60 Vbeta and 13 Jbeta primers. The protocol was immunoSEQ multiplex PCR, while the TCRdb copy is restricted to in-frame clones and leaves out a portion. Of around 93,000 clones listed, less than 80% are singletons. The data belong to a study of cytomegalovirus exposure and HLA in healthy donors. Study results and limitations: The likely explanation for a cluster of highly shared sequence variants was sequencing artifact.

Material for sequencing was PBMCs. This rearrangement joins TRBV29-1 to TRBJ2-5, with D unclear. The receptor was derived from a boy younger than 18 in good health and CMV-seropositive. The CDR3 spells CSTRLQETQYF. CDR3 DNA sequence: TGCAGCACCCGACTGCAAGAGACCCAGTACTTC.